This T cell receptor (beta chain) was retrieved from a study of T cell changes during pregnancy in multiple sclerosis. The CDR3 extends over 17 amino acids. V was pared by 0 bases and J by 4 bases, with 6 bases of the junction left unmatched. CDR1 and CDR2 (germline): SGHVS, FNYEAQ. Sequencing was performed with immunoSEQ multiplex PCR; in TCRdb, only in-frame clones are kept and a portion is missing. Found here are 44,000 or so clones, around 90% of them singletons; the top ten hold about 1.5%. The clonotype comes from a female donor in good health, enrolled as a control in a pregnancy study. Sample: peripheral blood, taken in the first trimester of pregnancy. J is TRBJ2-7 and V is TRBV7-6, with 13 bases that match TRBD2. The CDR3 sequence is CASSLAGTSGKSYEQYF. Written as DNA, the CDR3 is TGTGCCAGCAGCTTAGCGGGGACTAGCGGGAAAAGTTACGAGCAGTACTTC. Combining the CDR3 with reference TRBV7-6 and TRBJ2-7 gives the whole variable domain GAGVSQSPRYKVTKRGQDVALRCDPISGHVSLYWYRQALGQGPEFLTYFNYEAQQDKSGLPNDRFSAERPEGSISTLTIQRTEQRDSAMYRCASSLAGTSGKSYEQYFGPGTRLTVT.